The 19 T cell receptor beta chains below all came from one sample that was sequenced in a study of tumor-infiltrating lymphocytes in primary liver carcinoma. Each 20-30 mg portion of unsorted bulk tissue served as the source for co-extraction of RNA and DNA. With a constant-region primer, TCR beta cDNA was made from approximately 450 ng of total RNA. A slightly modified ARM-PCR protocol with three nested multiplex PCR rounds produced these TCR beta libraries. For around 9 cycles apiece, the opening two PCR rounds ran with TRBV1-TRBV30 forward primers and a C-beta reverse primer. TCRdb reanalysed the multiplex PCR reads using MiXCR and keeps one entry per CDR3 protein. The sample lists about 200,000 distinct CDR3 sequences, roughly 80% occurring once. The source material was tumor tissue from primary liver carcinoma. These receptors were obtained from a middle-aged man with primary liver carcinoma and hepatitis B virus infection.

Here the CDR3 reads CASSREAGTGGTDTQYF. The CDR3 DNA is TGTGCCAGCAGCCGGGAAGCAGGGACAGGGGGCACAGATACGCAGTATTTT. This chain links TRBV5-5 with TRBJ2-3; 10 nucleotides line up with TRBD1. Germline V gives CDR1 SGHKS, CDR2 YYEKEE (reference sequence). The CDR3 runs 17 residues. V shed 4 bases, J shed 1 base, and the junction held 9 bases outside the gene matches.

Worth noting for this clonotype: The junction differs from germline at one of its ends, possibly a read error. The chain joins TRBV11-3 to TRBJ2-2; no firm D call. This CDR3 has 14 residues. CDR1 is SGHNT, CDR2 YENEEA, per germline. The CDR3 nucleotides are TGTGTCAGCAGTATAAACGCGAACACCGGGGAGCTGTTTTTT. Translated: CVSSINANTGELFF.

About this clonotype itself: An end of the junction differs from the germline gene, which may be a read error. The chain is built from TRBV28 and TRBJ2-7; D might be TRBD2 (6 bases). The CDR3 runs 15 residues. CDR1 and CDR2 (germline): MDHEN, SYDVKM. The CDR3 loop reads CASSLAEQETDEQYF. The CDR3 DNA reads as TGTGCTAGCAGTTTAGCGGAGCAGGAGACCGACGAGCAGTACTTC.

This sequence joins TRBV5-1 and TRBJ1-5, with D tentatively TRBD1 (5 bases). Deletions cut 1 base from V and 9 bases from J, with 14 bases between. The CDR3 has 14 residues. Germline V gene data show CDR1 as SGHRS and CDR2 as YFSETQ. CDR3 in DNA: TGCGCCAGCAGCTTGAGAGGGGTAGGTCGGCCCCAGCATTTT. Its translation is CASSLRGVGRPQHF.

This clonotype was observed at least ten times. The chain employs TRBV2 and TRBJ2-5; 9 bases agree with TRBD2. The CDR3 consists of 15 residues. Germline V gene sequence: CDR1 SNHLY, CDR2 FYNNEI. The junction had 6 bases not matched to a gene; V was cut back by 5 bases and J by 2 bases. Here the CDR3 reads CASSRLAAGQETQYF. The CDR3 nucleotides are TGTGCCAGCAGTCGACTAGCGGCTGGGCAAGAGACCCAGTACTTC.

This clonotype is a singleton in its sample. Lacking the conserved final phenylalanine or tryptophan, this CDR3 likely reflects a read error. It is unclear where the CDR3 begins or ends on the DNA, so no DNA is shown, and the CDR3 is as TCRdb lists it. This chain connects TRBV5-6 to TRBJ2-2; TRBD1, the table's D call, was not compared with the DNA. Germline CDR1 and CDR2: SGHDT and YYEEEE. The CDR3 totals 15 residues, both ends included. This CDR3 reads CTSSLWGRATGELSY.

J is TRBJ2-3 and V is TRBV12-3 or TRBV12-4, with D maybe TRBD2 (5 bases). The CDR3 is 19 amino acids. V shed 2 bases and J shed 3 bases, with 24 bases lying between them. CDR3: CASSLSKPGYPAETDTQYF. CDR3 sequence (DNA): TGTGCCAGCAGTTTATCGAAGCCGGGGTACCCAGCGGAAACAGATACGCAGTATTTT.

Comment on this clonotype: Mismatch with germline at one junction end may stem from a read error. The chain combines TRBV29-1 with TRBJ1-1; weak D call: TRBD1 (5 bases). CDR3 size: 12 residues. CDR1 is SQVTM, CDR2 ANQGSEA, per germline. The CDR3 sequence is CSLDGGPMEAFF. Here the CDR3 DNA reads TGCAGCCTTGACGGGGGTCCCATGGAGGCTTTCTTT.

This clonotype has a single count. The conserved phenylalanine or tryptophan normally closing the CDR3 is absent here, so this likely arose from a read error. The chain carries TRBV29-1 and TRBJ2-2; D may match TRBD1 or TRBD2 (5 bases each). There are 13 residues in the CDR3. Germline lookup yields CDR1 SQVTM and CDR2 ANQGSEA. CDR3 DNA: TGTAGCGTGGACACTGGGAACACCGGGGAGCTGTTTTTA. Protein product: CSVDTGNTGELFL.

Regarding this clonotype: A much larger clone lies a single base off, so this may be a read error. The V and J genes are TRBV5-1 and TRBJ2-7; D may correspond to TRBD1 or TRBD2 (6 bases each). Near its end, the DNA agrees better with TRBJ2-1, so the J call may be wrong. Germline lookup yields CDR1 SGHRS and CDR2 YFSETQ. The CDR3 contains 15 residues. The CDR3 DNA reads TGCGCCAGCAGCTTGGTTACAGGGAGGAGAGACGAGCAGTTCTTC. Protein sequence: CASSLVTGRRDEQFF.

Notes on this clonotype: The conserved phenylalanine or tryptophan normally closing the CDR3 is absent here, so this likely arose from a read error. The limits of the CDR3 on the DNA are not certain, so only TCRdb's listed CDR3 is given. V gene TRBV28 combines with J gene TRBJ2-2; TRBD2 is the table's D call, not checked against the DNA. The CDR3 is 15 amino acids long, termini counted. Germline V gene lookup returns CDR1 MDHEN and CDR2 SYDVKM. The CDR3 loop reads CASRTPRPNTGELIL.

Points on this clonotype: A read error may account for a junction end that differs from germline. The chain carries TRBV5-4 and TRBJ2-3, with 8 bases matching TRBD2. The CDR3 has 16 amino acids. The germline gives CDR1 SGHNT, CDR2 YYREEE (reference sequence). This CDR3 reads CSSSLEGSGVTDAQYF. The CDR3 bases are TGTTCCAGTAGCTTGGAAGGTAGCGGGGTCACAGATGCGCAGTATTTT.

This chain's CDR3 is CASSQISGGAYEQYF. The CDR3 bases are TGCGCCAGCAGCCAAATCTCAGGCGGCGCCTACGAGCAGTACTTC. This chain links TRBV4-1 with TRBJ2-7, with D unresolved. The V gene's germline CDR1 is MGHRA and CDR2 YSYEKL. V was trimmed by 2 bases and J by 2 bases, leaving 13 bases between them. This CDR3 is 15 amino acids long.

Regarding this clonotype: The junction and the germline gene differ at one end; a read error may be behind it. The chain is built from TRBV29-1 and TRBJ2-2, with TRBD2 as a possible D gene (7 bases). Germline CDR1 reads SQVTM; CDR2 reads ANQGSEA. CDR3 length: 14 residues. The CDR3 spells CSVEGGANNGELFF. CDR3 DNA: TGCAGTGTTGAGGGGGGGGCGAACAACGGGGAGCTGTTTTTT.

A remark on this clonotype: Compared with germline, one end of the junction differs, possibly owing to a read error. The chain uses TRBV11-2 and TRBJ2-3; 9 bases fit TRBD2. The germline CDR1 and CDR2 sequences are SGHAT and FQNNGV. This CDR3 region has 15 residues. The CDR3 coding sequence is TGTGCCAGCAGCGTTAGCGGGAGATTTACAAATACACAGTTTTTT. This gives the protein CASSVSGRFTNTQFF. The full variable domain, in which reference TRBV11-2 and TRBJ2-3 provide the parts outside the CDR3, is EAGVAQSPRYKIIEKRQSVAFWCNPISGHATLYWYQQILGQGPKLLIQFQNNGVVDDSQLPKDRFSAERLKGVDSTLKIQPAKLEDSAVYLCASSVSGRFTNTQFFGPGTRLTVL.

Notes on this clonotype: Sequence at one end of the junction differs from germline and may be a read error. Here the CDR3 DNA reads TGTCCCAGCAGCCCTAGCTCAATCCAGGGTACTCGGCGGGAAACCCAGTACTTC. Residues: CPSSPSSIQGTRRETQYF. The chain has TRBV11-2 and TRBJ2-5; tentatively, D is TRBD2 (6 bases). This CDR3 contains 18 residues. Germline V gene lookup returns CDR1 SGHAT and CDR2 FQNNGV.

This clonotype has just one count. The CDR3 ends on some other residue instead of the conserved phenylalanine or tryptophan, so this is likely a read error. The chain has TRBV30 and TRBJ2-1; unclear D gene. CDR1 is GTSNPN, CDR2 SVGIG, per germline (reference sequence). Trimming took 2 bases from V and 5 from J, leaving 10 bases between them. The length of the CDR3 is 13 residues. The DNA for the CDR3 is TGTGCCTGGAGTCCCGGTGGGAACAATGAGCAGTTCTTA. Translation gives CAWSPGGNNEQFL.

This clonotype came up once. As the CDR3 is not closed by the conserved phenylalanine or tryptophan, this likely results from a read error. This sequence joins TRBV24-1 and TRBJ1-3; D may be TRBD1 (6 bases). Germline CDR1 is KGHDR and CDR2 is SFDVKD. V shed 4 bases and J shed 4 bases, with 10 bases lying between them. The CDR3 length is 14 residues. The CDR3 is CATSDGGRGNTIYI. The CDR3 nucleotides read TGTGCCACCAGTGACGGGGGGCGGGGAAACACCATATATATT.

This clonotype was found once. This sequence may be a read error, since a much larger clone differs from it by one base. The chain joins TRBV5-1 to TRBJ2-3; D is ambiguous. The CDR3 loop spans 15 amino acids. The ends were cut back, 6 bases at V and 6 bases at J, with 20 bases in the middle. Germline loops: CDR1 SGHRS, CDR2 YFSETQ. CDR3 sequence reads: CASNDPSTGSDTQYF. The CDR3 region has the DNA TGCGCCAGCAACGACCCTAGTACGGGTTCGGATACGCAGTATTTT.